A single sample is the source of the 16 T cell receptor beta chains below, sequenced in a study of blood T cell repertoires in COVID-19. TCRdb's copy holds only in-frame clones and misses some; the assay was immunoSEQ multiplex PCR. The sample has over 300,000 clones; 89% are singletons. The sample comprised PBMCs or T cells enriched from blood (not recorded which). These receptors all stem from a woman in her forties who had recovered from COVID-19.

A single count supports this clone. The chain carries TRBV28 and TRBJ1-2; D may be TRBD1 (5 bases). This CDR3 has 15 amino acids. Trimming left V 6 bases short and J 8 bases short, with 22 bases between. Germline V CDR1 and CDR2: MDHEN, SYDVKM. The CDR3 protein is CASSASRGTKDGYTF. For the CDR3, the DNA is TGTGCCAGCAGCGCCTCTCGCGGGACTAAGGACGGCTACACCTTC.

This clone was counted between two and nine times. J is TRBJ1-1 and V is TRBV9; weak D call: TRBD1 (6 bases). CDR1 and CDR2 from the germline V gene are SGDLS and YYNGEE. Trimming took 3 bases from V and 0 from J, leaving 12 bases between them. This CDR3 comprises 15 residues. In DNA, the CDR3 is TGTGCCAGCAGCGCATACCAGGGGATGAACACTGAAGCTTTCTTT. This gives the protein CASSAYQGMNTEAFF. Drawing the rest from reference TRBV9 and TRBJ1-1, the complete variable domain is DSGVTQTPKHLITATGQRVTLRCSPRSGDLSVYWYQQSLDQGLQFLIQYYNGEERAKGNILERFSAQQFPDLHSELNLSSLELGDSALYFCASSAYQGMNTEAFFGQGTRLTVV.

The V and J genes are TRBV7-2 and TRBJ2-7; 8 positions match TRBD2. V dropped 4 bases and J dropped 4; count of bases not matched to a gene: 9. The CDR3 has 15 amino acids. CDR1 is SGHTA and CDR2 is FQGNSA in the germline V gene. The CDR3 here is CASSSYGGANYEQYF. The CDR3 DNA sequence: TGTGCCAGCAGCTCTTACGGGGGGGCTAATTACGAGCAGTACTTC. Complete variable domain (other parts from reference TRBV7-2 and TRBJ2-7): GAGVSQSPSNKVTEKGKDVELRCDPISGHTALYWYRQSLGQGLEFLIYFQGNSAPDKSGLPSDRFSAERTGGSVSTLTIQRTQQEDSAVYLCASSSYGGANYEQYFGPGTRLTVT.

CDR3 amino acids: CASSGRGNTEAFF. The CDR3 DNA follows: TGTGCCAGCAGTGGCCGGGGAAACACTGAAGCTTTCTTT. J is TRBJ1-1 and V is TRBV28; unclear D gene. V shed 5 bases and J shed 2 bases, with 9 bases lying between them. There are 13 residues in the CDR3. Germline CDR1 reads MDHEN; CDR2 reads SYDVKM. Based on the CDR3 plus reference TRBV28 and TRBJ1-1, the full variable domain is DVKVTQSSRYLVKRTGEKVFLECVQDMDHENMFWYRQDPGLGLRLIYFSYDVKMKEKGDIPEGYSVSREKKERFSLILESASTNQTSMYLCASSGRGNTEAFFGQGTRLTVV.

This chain links TRBV18 with TRBJ2-2; D call uncertain. CDR1 is KGHSH and CDR2 is LQKENI in the germline V gene. The CDR3 covers 18 residues. Deletions cut 6 bases from V and 3 bases from J, with 23 bases between. This chain's CDR3 is CASSPDSFPSAYTGELFF. DNA for the CDR3: TGTGCCAGCTCGCCTGACTCCTTTCCCTCTGCTTACACCGGGGAGCTGTTTTTT.

J is TRBJ2-7 and V is TRBV3-1 (or the pseudogene TRBV3-2); a possible D gene is TRBD2 (6 bases). Germline CDR1 LGHDT, CDR2 YNNKEL (reference sequence). The CDR3 is 18 residues long. V shed 4 bases and J shed 0 bases, with 22 bases lying between them. Here the CDR3 DNA reads TGTGCCAGCAGCCCCCCCCTGCAGCGGGCTTTCCCCTCCTACGAGCAGTACTTC. Its translation: CASSPPLQRAFPSYEQYF.

The rearrangement joins TRBV30 to TRBJ2-3; possibly TRBD2 for D (6 bases). V was shortened by 8 bases and J by 0 bases, with 12 bases between the two germline ends. The CDR3 extends over 13 amino acids. CDR1 GTSNPN and CDR2 SVGIG come from the germline V gene (reference sequence). The chain's CDR3 is CAGGSTSTDTQYF. CDR3 nucleotides: TGTGCCGGAGGGTCTACTAGCACAGATACGCAGTATTTT.

This clone was seen once. V is TRBV29-1 and J is TRBJ1-1, with 7 bases fitting TRBD1. The trim removed 4 bases at V and 3 bases at J, leaving 8 bases unmatched. The CDR3 covers 14 residues. Germline lookup yields CDR1 SQVTM and CDR2 ANQGSEA. The CDR3 protein is CSVVQGGGYTEAFF. CDR3 DNA: TGCAGCGTTGTGCAAGGGGGCGGTTACACTGAAGCTTTCTTT.

V usage is TRBV15 and J usage is TRBJ2-5; D is perhaps TRBD2 (5 bases). V was trimmed by 5 bases and J by 1 base, leaving 11 bases between them. The CDR3 is 14 residues long. The germline CDR1 and CDR2 sequences are LNHNV and YYDKDF (reference sequence). The CDR3 loop is CATSSAGAQETQYF. In DNA, the CDR3 is TGTGCCACCAGCTCCGCGGGTGCCCAAGAGACCCAGTACTTC.

The J gene is TRBJ2-5, the V gene TRBV11-3; 8 nucleotides align to TRBD1. Germline CDR1 is SGHNT and CDR2 is YENEEA. The CDR3 is 15 amino acids. J lost 5 bases, V lost 4 bases, and 9 bases had no gene match. CDR3 sequence: CASSSGQGSGETQYF. The CDR3 DNA reads as TGTGCCAGCAGCTCAGGACAGGGATCGGGCGAGACCCAGTACTTC.

This chain connects TRBV4-2 to TRBJ2-7, with 8 bases that match TRBD1. The V segment lost 4 bases and the J segment 5 bases; nucleotides outside the gene matches: 4. Germline V gives CDR1 LGHNA, CDR2 YNFKEQ. The CDR3 contains 13 residues. CDR3: CASSPDRANEQYF. DNA for the CDR3: TGTGCCAGCAGCCCGGACAGGGCGAACGAGCAGTACTTC.

J is TRBJ2-3 and V is TRBV5-8; a possible D gene is TRBD2 (6 bases). Between the trimmed V and J ends, which lost 4 bases and 4 bases, there was a span of 19 bases. This CDR3 has 16 amino acids. CDR1 and CDR2 from the germline V gene are SGHTS and YDEGEE. CDR3 sequence (DNA): TGTGCCAGCAGCCGTCTCCGGGACTCCTTGGCAGATACGCAGTATTTT. This gives the protein CASSRLRDSLADTQYF.

The genes are TRBV6-2 or TRBV6-3 and TRBJ1-3; no clear D. Germline CDR1 and CDR2: MNHEY and SVGEGT. Trimming left V 5 bases short and J 7 bases short, with 18 bases between. CDR3 length: 15 residues. The CDR3, as DNA: TGTGCCAGCAGTGACCTCGGCGCGGAGTGGAACACCATATATTTT. Its translation: CASSDLGAEWNTIYF.

V gene TRBV28 combines with J gene TRBJ2-1, with 7 positions matching TRBD2. The CDR3 is 17 residues long. Germline values: CDR1 MDHEN, CDR2 SYDVKM. V shed 1 base, J shed 3 bases, and the junction held 9 bases outside the gene matches. Here the CDR3 reads CASSLYPAGTIYNEQFF. For the CDR3, the DNA is TGTGCCAGCAGTTTATACCCTGCAGGGACTATCTACAATGAGCAGTTCTTC.

CDR3 protein: CATSEGQGRATDTQYF. The CDR3 DNA reads as TGTGCCACCAGCGAAGGACAGGGCAGAGCCACAGATACGCAGTATTTT. The chain uses TRBV24-1 and TRBJ2-3; TRBD1 matches 8 bases. Germline V lookup: CDR1 KGHDR, CDR2 SFDVKD. The CDR3 spans 16 residues. V lost 7 bases, J lost 2 bases, and 10 bases stayed unmatched.

The V call is TRBV7-9, the J call TRBJ2-1; 10 bases agree with TRBD1. The CDR3 length is 15 residues. Germline V gene sequence: CDR1 SEHNR, CDR2 FQNEAQ (reference sequence). The J segment lost 7 bases and the V segment lost 5 bases, leaving 8 bases of the junction unmatched. CDR3 bases: TGTGCCAGCAGCCCCTCGGGACAGGGGAAAAATGAGCAGTTCTTC. Its protein is CASSPSGQGKNEQFF.